The 23 T cell receptor beta chains given below trace back to one sample, sequenced in a study of CXCR3-negative and CXCR3-positive naive CD8 T cells. cDNA libraries for TRB were generated by 5' RACE incorporating UMI labels. TCRdb reprocessed the 5' RACE reads, keeping one entry per CDR3 protein, no DNA. This sample's table has some 130,000 distinct CDR3 sequences. Sequenced: naive CXCR3- CD8+ T cells from blood. As for subset: CD45RO-CCR7+CD27+CD95- naive CD8+ T cells lacking CXCR3 (TNR3-). These TCRs come from a human donor in good health. Some clones in this sample may be carry-over from other donors' samples.

The V call is TRBV29-1, the J call TRBJ2-7. Looked up from germline, CDR1 is SQVTM and CDR2 is ANQGSEA. The CDR3 has 12 residues. The CDR3 is CSAQASSYEQYF.

J is TRBJ1-1 and V is TRBV12-3 or TRBV12-4; the D gene TCRdb calls, TRBD1, cannot be checked with no DNA. This CDR3 spans 13 amino acids. This CDR3 reads CASSLIGGTEAFF.

The rearrangement uses TRBV7-9 and TRBJ1-1. Germline V gene lookup returns CDR1 SEHNR and CDR2 FQNEAQ (reference sequence). CDR3 length equals 15 residues. The CDR3 loop reads CASSLVVSANTEAFF.

The rearrangement uses TRBV4-2 and TRBJ2-1; the TRBD1 assignment by TCRdb is unverifiable without DNA. The germline CDR1 and CDR2 sequences are LGHNA and YNFKEQ. This CDR3 has 19 amino acids. This CDR3 is CASSQDTTLAGQGYNEQSF.

The V and J genes are TRBV12-5 and TRBJ2-2; the D gene TCRdb calls, TRBD1, cannot be checked with no DNA. Germline V gene lookup returns CDR1 LGHNT and CDR2 FRNRAP. This CDR3 has 16 residues. CDR3 region: CARRQGPPSDTGELFF.

The chain employs TRBV2 and TRBJ2-5; TCRdb selects TRBD2, and the lack of DNA leaves this call unchecked. The length of the CDR3 is 15 residues. Germline loops: CDR1 SNHLY, CDR2 FYNNEI. CDR3 region: CASSEVSGLAETQYF.

V gene TRBV5-4 combines with J gene TRBJ2-1; TCRdb returns TRBD2, unconfirmable since there is no DNA. Germline CDR1 and CDR2: SGHNT and YYREEE (reference sequence). The CDR3 contains 15 residues. The CDR3 loop is CASSLSPGGLNEQFF.

V is TRBV28 and J is TRBJ2-5. The CDR3 extends over 11 amino acids. Germline V lookup: CDR1 MDHEN, CDR2 SYDVKM. CDR3 loop: CASSLAETQYF. Supplemented by reference TRBV28 and TRBJ2-5, the full variable domain reads DVKVTQSSRYLVKRTGEKVFLECVQDMDHENMFWYRQDPGLGLRLIYFSYDVKMKEKGDIPEGYSVSREKKERFSLILESASTNQTSMYLCASSLAETQYFGPGTRLLVL.

The V and J genes are TRBV12-5 and TRBJ2-1; the D call of TRBD1 rests on TCRdb alone, since no DNA is present to check it. This CDR3 comprises 18 residues. Germline V gene lookup returns CDR1 LGHNT and CDR2 FRNRAP. The chain's CDR3 is CASGLVQGAPSSYNEQFF. The full variable domain, its missing parts supplied by reference TRBV12-5 and TRBJ2-1, is DARVTQTPRHKVTEMGQEVTMRCQPILGHNTVFWYRQTMMQGLELLAYFRNRAPLDDSGMPKDRFSAEMPDATLATLKIQPSEPRDSAVYFCASGLVQGAPSSYNEQFFGPGTRLTVL.

V gene TRBV20-1 combines with J gene TRBJ1-5; no DNA is available, so the TRBD1 call from TCRdb remains unchecked. The germline CDR1 and CDR2 sequences are DFQATT and SNEGSKA (reference sequence). The CDR3 is made up of 16 amino acids. The CDR3 sequence is CSARGLIWTGNQPQHF.

The CDR3 protein is CASSSTSLFTDTQYF. This chain uses TRBV7-6 with TRBJ2-3. CDR3 size: 15 residues. CDR1 is SGHVS, CDR2 FNYEAQ, per germline. Full variable domain (remainder filled in from reference TRBV7-6 and TRBJ2-3): GAGVSQSPRYKVTKRGQDVALRCDPISGHVSLYWYRQALGQGPEFLTYFNYEAQQDKSGLPNDRFSAERPEGSISTLTIQRTEQRDSAMYRCASSSTSLFTDTQYFGPGTRLTVL.

CDR3 residues: CASSDRRVNTEAFF. The chain recombines TRBV11-2 with TRBJ1-1. This CDR3 contains 14 residues. Per the germline V gene, CDR1 is SGHAT and CDR2 is FQNNGV.

The CDR3 is CSVVPSNTYEQYF. The V and J genes are TRBV29-1 and TRBJ2-7; as DNA is missing, the TRBD2 call by TCRdb cannot be tested. The CDR3 length is 13 residues. Germline V gene lookup returns CDR1 SQVTM and CDR2 ANQGSEA.

V gene TRBV29-1 combines with J gene TRBJ2-1; TCRdb's assignment of TRBD2 cannot be checked, as there is no DNA. The CDR3 extends over 18 amino acids. Germline-derived CDR1 and CDR2 are SQVTM and ANQGSEA. CDR3 residues: CSVDGFGTSGRAYNEQFF.

The V call is TRBV4-3, the J call TRBJ1-2; TCRdb's D gene call, TRBD1, goes unchecked for lack of DNA. This CDR3 spans 15 amino acids. Germline V gene sequence: CDR1 LGHNA, CDR2 YSLEER. This chain's CDR3 is CASSQETGASYGYTF.

CDR3 loop: CSAREQGTGNTIYF. The chain recombines TRBV20-1 with TRBJ1-3; the D call of TRBD1 rests on TCRdb alone, since no DNA is present to check it. CDR3 length: 14 amino acids. Germline CDR1 reads DFQATT; CDR2 reads SNEGSKA (reference sequence).

This rearrangement joins TRBV28 to TRBJ2-5; TCRdb returns TRBD1, unconfirmable since there is no DNA. CDR3 length: 14 residues. From germline, CDR1 is MDHEN and CDR2 SYDVKM. CDR3 residues: CASTPRTSQETQYF.

This chain links TRBV28 with TRBJ2-7; TCRdb lists TRBD2, though no DNA is available to test this call. The CDR3 loop spans 14 amino acids. Germline V gene data show CDR1 as MDHEN and CDR2 as SYDVKM. Here the CDR3 reads CASGTRGTGYEQYF. Supplemented by reference TRBV28 and TRBJ2-7, the full variable domain reads DVKVTQSSRYLVKRTGEKVFLECVQDMDHENMFWYRQDPGLGLRLIYFSYDVKMKEKGDIPEGYSVSREKKERFSLILESASTNQTSMYLCASGTRGTGYEQYFGPGTRLTVT.

This rearrangement joins TRBV29-1 to TRBJ2-2; absent DNA, TCRdb's TRBD2 call cannot be checked. Germline V CDR1 and CDR2: SQVTM, ANQGSEA. The CDR3 spans 13 residues. The CDR3 region is CSVPGGETGELFF.

The chain uses TRBV19 and TRBJ2-1; no DNA is available, so the TRBD2 call from TCRdb remains unchecked. The germline V gene encodes CDR1 LNHDA and CDR2 SQIVND (reference sequence). The CDR3 is made up of 17 amino acids. The CDR3 sequence: CASTASGGIPSYNEQFF.

This sequence joins TRBV29-1 and TRBJ2-2; TCRdb's D call, TRBD1, is unchecked because there is no DNA. The CDR3 has 13 amino acids. The germline gives CDR1 SQVTM, CDR2 ANQGSEA. This chain's CDR3 is CSVLRDSTGELFF.

The rearrangement uses TRBV14 and TRBJ2-7; the D call of TRBD1 rests on TCRdb alone, since no DNA is present to check it. CDR1 is SGHDN and CDR2 is FVKESK in the germline V gene. The CDR3 spans 15 residues. CDR3 region: CASSQFRTETYEQYF.

V and J are TRBV4-1 and TRBJ2-7; TCRdb outputs TRBD2, but without DNA this stays unchecked. The CDR3 totals 15 residues. Germline lookup yields CDR1 MGHRA and CDR2 YSYEKL. The CDR3 spells CASSQILASSYEQYF.